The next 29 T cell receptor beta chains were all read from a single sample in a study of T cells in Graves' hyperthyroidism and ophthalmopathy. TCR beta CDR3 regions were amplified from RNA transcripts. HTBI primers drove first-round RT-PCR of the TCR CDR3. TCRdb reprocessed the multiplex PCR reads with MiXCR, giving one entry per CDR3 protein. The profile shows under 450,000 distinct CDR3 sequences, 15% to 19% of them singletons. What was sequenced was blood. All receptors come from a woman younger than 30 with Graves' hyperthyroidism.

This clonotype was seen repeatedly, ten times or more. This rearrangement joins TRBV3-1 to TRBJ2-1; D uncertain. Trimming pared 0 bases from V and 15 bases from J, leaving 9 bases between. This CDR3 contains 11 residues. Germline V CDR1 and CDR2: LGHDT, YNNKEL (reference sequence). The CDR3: CASSQDDLPFF. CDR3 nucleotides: TGTGCCAGCAGCCAAGACGACTTGCCGTTCTTC.

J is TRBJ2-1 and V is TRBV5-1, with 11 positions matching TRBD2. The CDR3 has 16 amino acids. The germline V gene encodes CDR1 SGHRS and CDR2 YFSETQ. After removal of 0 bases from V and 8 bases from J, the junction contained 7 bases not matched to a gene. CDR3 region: CASSLVTSGRVDEQFF. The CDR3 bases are TGCGCCAGCAGCTTGGTAACTAGCGGGAGAGTAGATGAGCAGTTCTTC.

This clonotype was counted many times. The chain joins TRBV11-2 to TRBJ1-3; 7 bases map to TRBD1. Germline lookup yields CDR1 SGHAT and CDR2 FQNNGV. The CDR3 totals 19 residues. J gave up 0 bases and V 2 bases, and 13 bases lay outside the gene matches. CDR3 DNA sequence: TGTGCCAGCAGCTTACCGGGGTACAGGGGAACTCACTCTGGAAACACCATATATTTT. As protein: CASSLPGYRGTHSGNTIYF.

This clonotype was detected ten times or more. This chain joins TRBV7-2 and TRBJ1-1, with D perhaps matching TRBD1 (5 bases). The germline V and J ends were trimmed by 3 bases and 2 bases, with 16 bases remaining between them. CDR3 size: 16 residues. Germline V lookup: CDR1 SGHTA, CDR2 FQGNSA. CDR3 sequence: CASSFTDGAVNTEAFF. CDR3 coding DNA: TGTGCCAGCAGCTTTACCGACGGGGCGGTCAACACTGAAGCTTTCTTT.

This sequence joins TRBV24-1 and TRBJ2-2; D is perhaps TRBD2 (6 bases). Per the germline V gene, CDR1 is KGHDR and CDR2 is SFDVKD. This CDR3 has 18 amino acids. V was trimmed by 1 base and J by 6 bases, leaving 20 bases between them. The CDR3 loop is CATSDFDGGSRNSGELFF. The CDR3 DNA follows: TGTGCCACCAGTGATTTCGACGGGGGTAGTCGTAATTCCGGGGAGCTGTTTTTT.

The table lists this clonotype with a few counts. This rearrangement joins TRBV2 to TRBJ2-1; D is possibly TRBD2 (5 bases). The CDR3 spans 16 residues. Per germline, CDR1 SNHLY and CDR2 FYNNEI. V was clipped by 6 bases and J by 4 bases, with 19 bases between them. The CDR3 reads CASRAFRDYKYNEQFF. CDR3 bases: TGTGCCAGCAGAGCTTTCCGGGATTACAAGTACAATGAGCAGTTCTTC.

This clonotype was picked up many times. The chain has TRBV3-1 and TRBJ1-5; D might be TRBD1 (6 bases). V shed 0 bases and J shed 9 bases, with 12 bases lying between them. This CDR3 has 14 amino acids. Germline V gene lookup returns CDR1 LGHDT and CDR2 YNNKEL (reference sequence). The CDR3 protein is CASSQDGGGTPQHF. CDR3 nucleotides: TGTGCCAGCAGCCAAGATGGGGGCGGAACGCCCCAGCATTTT.

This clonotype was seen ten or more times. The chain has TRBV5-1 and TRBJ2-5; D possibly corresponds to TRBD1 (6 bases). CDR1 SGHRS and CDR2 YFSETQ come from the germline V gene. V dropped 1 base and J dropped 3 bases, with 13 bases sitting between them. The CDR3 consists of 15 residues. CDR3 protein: CASSLWGRVEETQYF. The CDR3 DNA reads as TGCGCCAGCAGCTTGTGGGGGCGAGTTGAAGAGACCCAGTACTTC.

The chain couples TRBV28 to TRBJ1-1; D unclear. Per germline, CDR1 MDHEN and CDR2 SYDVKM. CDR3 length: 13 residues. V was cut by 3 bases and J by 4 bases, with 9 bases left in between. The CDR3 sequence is CASSFGDFTEAFF. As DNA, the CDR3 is TGTGCCAGCAGTTTCGGCGATTTCACTGAAGCTTTCTTT.

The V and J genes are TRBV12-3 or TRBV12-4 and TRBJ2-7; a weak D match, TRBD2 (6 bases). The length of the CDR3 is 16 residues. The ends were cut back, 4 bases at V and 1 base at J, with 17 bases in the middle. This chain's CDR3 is CASSSTGLRLSYEQYF. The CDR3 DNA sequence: TGTGCCAGCAGTTCTACGGGACTTCGATTATCCTACGAGCAGTACTTC.

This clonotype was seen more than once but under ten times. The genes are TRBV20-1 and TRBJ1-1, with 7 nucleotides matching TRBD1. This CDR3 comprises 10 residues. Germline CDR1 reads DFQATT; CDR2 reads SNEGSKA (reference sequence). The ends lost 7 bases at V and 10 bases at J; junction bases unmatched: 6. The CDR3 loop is CSVGGAGAFF. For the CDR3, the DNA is TGCAGTGTAGGGGGCGCGGGAGCTTTCTTT.

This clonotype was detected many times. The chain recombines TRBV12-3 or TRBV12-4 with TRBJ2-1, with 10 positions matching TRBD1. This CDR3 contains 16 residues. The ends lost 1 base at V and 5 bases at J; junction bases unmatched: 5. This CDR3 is CASSLGDRGQNNEQFF. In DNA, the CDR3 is TGTGCCAGCAGTTTAGGAGACAGGGGGCAAAACAATGAGCAGTTCTTC.

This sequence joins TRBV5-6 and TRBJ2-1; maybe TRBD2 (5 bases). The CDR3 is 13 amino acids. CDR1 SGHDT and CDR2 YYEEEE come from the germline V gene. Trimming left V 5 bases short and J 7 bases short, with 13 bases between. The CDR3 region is CASRPFGENEQFF. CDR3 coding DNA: TGTGCCAGCAGGCCCTTTGGGGAGAATGAGCAGTTCTTC.

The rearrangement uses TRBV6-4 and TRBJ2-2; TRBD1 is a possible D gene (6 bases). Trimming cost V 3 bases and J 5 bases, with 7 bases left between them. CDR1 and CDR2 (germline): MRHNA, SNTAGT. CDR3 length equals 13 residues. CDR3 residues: CASSEGTTGELFF. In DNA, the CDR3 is TGTGCCAGCAGTGAGGGGACAACCGGGGAGCTGTTTTTT.

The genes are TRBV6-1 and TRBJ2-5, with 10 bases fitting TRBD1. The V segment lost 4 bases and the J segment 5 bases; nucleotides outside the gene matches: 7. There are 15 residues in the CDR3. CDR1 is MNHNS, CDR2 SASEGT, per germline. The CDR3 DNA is TGTGCCAGCAGTGGGGGGACAGGGGCGGGCGAGACCCAGTACTTC. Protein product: CASSGGTGAGETQYF.

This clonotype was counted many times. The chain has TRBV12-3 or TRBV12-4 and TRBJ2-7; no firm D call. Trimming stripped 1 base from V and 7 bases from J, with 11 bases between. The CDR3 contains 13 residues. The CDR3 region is CASSLGTLEEQYF. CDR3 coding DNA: TGTGCCAGCAGTTTAGGGACCTTGGAGGAGCAGTACTTC.

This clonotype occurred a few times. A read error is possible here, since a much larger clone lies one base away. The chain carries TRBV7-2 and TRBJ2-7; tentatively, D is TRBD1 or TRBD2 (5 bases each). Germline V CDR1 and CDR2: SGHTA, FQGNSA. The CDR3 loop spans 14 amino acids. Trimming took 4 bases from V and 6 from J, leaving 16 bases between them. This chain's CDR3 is CASSSQGRSCEQYF. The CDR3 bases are TGTGCCAGCAGCTCTCAGGGACGGAGCTGCGAGCAGTACTTC.

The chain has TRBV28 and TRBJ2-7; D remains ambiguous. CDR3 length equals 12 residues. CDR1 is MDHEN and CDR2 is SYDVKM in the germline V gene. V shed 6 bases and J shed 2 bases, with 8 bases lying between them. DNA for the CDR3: TGTGCCAGCAGATCCTCAACCTACGAGCAGTACTTC. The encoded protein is CASRSSTYEQYF.

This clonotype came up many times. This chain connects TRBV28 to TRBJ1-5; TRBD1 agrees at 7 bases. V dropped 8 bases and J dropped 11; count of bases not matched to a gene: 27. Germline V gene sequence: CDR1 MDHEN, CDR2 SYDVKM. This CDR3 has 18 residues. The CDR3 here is CASSVTGTARWVESAQHF. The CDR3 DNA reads TGTGCCAGCTCCGTCACCGGGACAGCCCGATGGGTGGAATCGGCCCAGCATTTT.

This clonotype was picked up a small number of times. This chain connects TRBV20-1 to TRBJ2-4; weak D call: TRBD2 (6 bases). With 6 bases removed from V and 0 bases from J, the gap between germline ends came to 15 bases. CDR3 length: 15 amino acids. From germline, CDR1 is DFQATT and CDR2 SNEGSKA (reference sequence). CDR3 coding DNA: TGCAGTGCCACCGGAGGGCGGGAAGCCAAAAACATTCAGTACTTC. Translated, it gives CSATGGREAKNIQYF.

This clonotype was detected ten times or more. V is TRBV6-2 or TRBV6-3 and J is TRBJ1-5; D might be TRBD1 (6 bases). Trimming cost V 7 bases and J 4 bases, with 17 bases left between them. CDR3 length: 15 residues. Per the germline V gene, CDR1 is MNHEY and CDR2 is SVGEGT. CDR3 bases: TGTGCCAGCACCCCCAGGGGAAAGGATAATCAGCCCCAGCATTTT. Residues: CASTPRGKDNQPQHF.

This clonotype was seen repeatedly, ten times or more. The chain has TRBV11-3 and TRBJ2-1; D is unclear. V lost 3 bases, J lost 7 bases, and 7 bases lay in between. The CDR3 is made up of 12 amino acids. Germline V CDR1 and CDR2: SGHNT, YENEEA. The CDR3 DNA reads TGTGCCAGCAGCTTCAGTGGGAATGAGCAGTTCTTC. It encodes CASSFSGNEQFF.

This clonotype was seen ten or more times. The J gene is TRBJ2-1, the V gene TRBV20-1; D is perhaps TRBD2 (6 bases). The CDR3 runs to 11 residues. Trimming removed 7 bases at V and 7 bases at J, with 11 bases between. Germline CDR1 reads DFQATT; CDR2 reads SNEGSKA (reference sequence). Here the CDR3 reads CSGQGLNEQFF. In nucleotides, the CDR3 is TGCAGTGGGCAGGGACTTAATGAGCAGTTCTTC.

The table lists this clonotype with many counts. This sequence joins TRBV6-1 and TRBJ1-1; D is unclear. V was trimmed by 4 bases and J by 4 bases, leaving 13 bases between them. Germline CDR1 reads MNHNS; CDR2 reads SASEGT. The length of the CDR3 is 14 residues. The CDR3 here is CASSGPITVTEAFF. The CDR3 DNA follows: TGTGCCAGCAGTGGACCTATCACGGTCACTGAAGCTTTCTTT.

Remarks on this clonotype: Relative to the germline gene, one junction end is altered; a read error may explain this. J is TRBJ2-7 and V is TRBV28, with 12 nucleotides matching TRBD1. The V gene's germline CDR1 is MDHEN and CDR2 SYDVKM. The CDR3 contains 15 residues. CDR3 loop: CACSPRDRGLYEQYF. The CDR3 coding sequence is TGTGCCTGCAGTCCCCGGGACAGGGGGCTTTACGAGCAGTACTTC.

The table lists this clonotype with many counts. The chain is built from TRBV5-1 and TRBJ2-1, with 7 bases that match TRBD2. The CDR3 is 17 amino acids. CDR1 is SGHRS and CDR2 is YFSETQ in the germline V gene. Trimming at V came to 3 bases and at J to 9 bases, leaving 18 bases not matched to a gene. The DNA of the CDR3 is TGCGCCAGCAGCTCGAGTACAGCGGGGCCACCCCCCAGTGAGCAGTTCTTC. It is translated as CASSSSTAGPPPSEQFF.

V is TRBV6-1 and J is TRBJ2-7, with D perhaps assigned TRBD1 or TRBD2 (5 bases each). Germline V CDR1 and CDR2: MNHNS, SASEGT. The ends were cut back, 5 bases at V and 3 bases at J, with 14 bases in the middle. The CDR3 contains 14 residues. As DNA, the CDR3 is TGTGCCAGCAGTCACCGGGACGGCGACTACGAGCAGTACTTC. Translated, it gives CASSHRDGDYEQYF.

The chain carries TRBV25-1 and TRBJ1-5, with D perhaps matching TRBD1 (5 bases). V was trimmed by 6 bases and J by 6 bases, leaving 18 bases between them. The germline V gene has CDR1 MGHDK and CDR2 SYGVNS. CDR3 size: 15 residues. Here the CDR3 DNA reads TGTGCCAGCAGCGCCTCGGGGGGTATTTTTCAGCCCCAGCATTTT. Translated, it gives CASSASGGIFQPQHF.

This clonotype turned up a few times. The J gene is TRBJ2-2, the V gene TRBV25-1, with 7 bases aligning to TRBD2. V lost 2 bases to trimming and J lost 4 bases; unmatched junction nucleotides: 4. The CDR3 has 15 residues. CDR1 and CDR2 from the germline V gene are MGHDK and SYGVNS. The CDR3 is CASSEGGGGTGELFF. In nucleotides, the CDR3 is TGTGCCAGCAGTGAAGGAGGCGGGGGCACCGGGGAGCTGTTTTTT.